This T cell receptor beta chain was found in a study of blood T cell repertoires in COVID-19. At the level of the study: Sources were T cells, B-cell-depleted T cells, or PBMCs; the material itself was cDNA or gDNA.

Assay used: immunoSEQ multiplex PCR; TCRdb lists only in-frame clones, some missing. Of around 40,000 clones in the sample, roughly 89% were seen once. Germline CDR1 and CDR2: SGHVS and FNYEAQ. The V and J ends lost 4 bases and 4 bases, in that order; junction bases with no gene match: 10. The CDR3 consists of 15 residues. The clonotype was recovered from a man aged 45-65 years with active COVID-19. The rearrangement uses TRBV7-6 and TRBJ2-7; 7 positions agree with TRBD2. The sequencing sample was made of peripheral blood. The CDR3 protein is CASSSPGLGSYEQYF. Here the CDR3 DNA reads TGTGCCAGCAGCTCCCCCGGACTAGGAAGTTACGAGCAGTACTTC.